This entry lists 26 T cell receptor beta chains sequenced from one sample in a study of T-cell memory formation after mild COVID-19. A single record per CDR3 protein comes from TCRdb applying MiXCR to the 5' RACE reads. The table lists about 350,000 distinct CDR3 sequences, around 15% of them singletons. Sample: PBMCs or a T cell subset sorted from them (not recorded which). These receptors were obtained from a man between 18 and 29 years old who had mild COVID-19 (a few samples of this study predate the infection). Cell type and time point are not known.

The J gene is TRBJ1-1, the V gene TRBV4-1; D not certain. The length of the CDR3 is 14 residues. Germline CDR1 MGHRA, CDR2 YSYEKL. V was trimmed by 3 bases and J by 4 bases, leaving 12 bases between them. CDR3 loop: CASSHPTIATEAFF. The CDR3 nucleotides read TGCGCCAGCAGCCATCCGACAATTGCCACTGAAGCTTTCTTT.

A few counts support this clonotype. The genes are TRBV4-3 and TRBJ2-1; D remains unclear. CDR1 and CDR2 (germline): LGHNA, YSLEER. The CDR3 totals 17 residues. Trimming cost V 4 bases and J 0 bases, with 16 bases left between them. This chain's CDR3 is CASSPEGSHSSYNEQFF. As DNA, the CDR3 is TGCGCCAGCAGCCCGGAAGGGTCCCATAGCTCCTACAATGAGCAGTTCTTC.

This clonotype was detected a few times. The genes are TRBV21-1 and TRBJ2-2. TRBV21-1 is listed as a pseudogene. This CDR3 is built from 14 residues. The CDR3 protein is CVPIFDRNTGELFF. CDR3 nucleotides: TGTGTCCCGATCTTCGACAGAAACACCGGGGAGCTGTTTTTT.

This clonotype was seen more than once but under ten times. V is TRBV29-1 and J is TRBJ2-3, with D tentatively TRBD1 (6 bases). The ends were cut back, 5 bases at V and 1 base at J, with 16 bases in the middle. This CDR3 spans 15 amino acids. Germline CDR1 is SQVTM and CDR2 is ANQGSEA. Here the CDR3 reads CSVLYRDTRTDTQYF. The CDR3 DNA reads as TGCAGCGTTCTTTACCGGGACACGCGCACAGATACGCAGTATTTT.

This clonotype was picked up a small number of times. This chain joins TRBV7-9 and TRBJ1-4, with TRBD1 as a possible D gene (5 bases). CDR3 size: 17 residues. V was shortened by 7 bases and J by 0 bases, with 18 bases between the two germline ends. Germline V lookup: CDR1 SEHNR, CDR2 FQNEAQ (reference sequence). DNA of the CDR3: TGTGCCAGCACCAGTCACCGGGACGATCCAACTAATGAAAAACTGTTTTTT. This translates into CASTSHRDDPTNEKLFF.

The chain employs TRBV10-3 and TRBJ2-5, with 10 nucleotides matching TRBD2. This CDR3 region has 13 residues. The V segment lost 2 bases and the J segment 7 bases; nucleotides outside the gene matches: 1. Per germline, CDR1 ENHRY and CDR2 SYGVKD. DNA for the CDR3: TGTGCCATCAGTGAGACTAGCGGGGTGACCCAGTACTTC. It is translated as CAISETSGVTQYF.

This clonotype was counted at least ten times. Relative to the germline gene, one junction end is altered; a read error may explain this. The CDR3 spells CASGYRGSYEQYF. The CDR3 nucleotides read TGTGCCAGCGGTTACAGGGGTTCCTACGAGCAGTACTTC. The chain couples TRBV6-5 to TRBJ2-7; 7 bases match TRBD1. There are 13 residues in the CDR3. Germline values: CDR1 MNHEY, CDR2 SVGAGI.

This clonotype was detected ten times or more. V and J are TRBV4-3 and TRBJ2-3; D is perhaps TRBD1 or TRBD2 (5 bases each). CDR3 length: 17 amino acids. The V end lost 1 base, the J end lost 4 bases, and 18 bases lay between the germline ends. The germline gives CDR1 LGHNA, CDR2 YSLEER. Here the CDR3 DNA reads TGCGCCAGCAGCCAAGGGGCCGGGACCTCGGGCGCAGATACGCAGTATTTT. As protein: CASSQGAGTSGADTQYF.

This clonotype was counted only a few times. The chain joins TRBV6-4 to TRBJ2-1, with 7 bases fitting TRBD1. The CDR3 spans 16 residues. The germline V gene has CDR1 MRHNA and CDR2 SNTAGT. The V and J ends lost 6 bases and 1 base, in that order; junction bases with no gene match: 9. The chain's CDR3 is CASSAGGIGSYNEQFF. The CDR3 DNA sequence: TGTGCCAGCAGCGCAGGGGGTATTGGGTCCTACAATGAGCAGTTCTTC.

The chain uses TRBV7-9 and TRBJ2-7; D unresolved. Deletions cut 0 bases from V and 5 bases from J, with 5 bases between. The CDR3 is 12 amino acids. Germline CDR1 SEHNR, CDR2 FQNEAQ (reference sequence). The CDR3 sequence: CASSLAVHEQYF. DNA for the CDR3: TGTGCCAGCAGCTTAGCTGTCCACGAGCAGTACTTC.

This clonotype was counted between two and nine times. V gene TRBV14 combines with J gene TRBJ1-1, with TRBD1 as a possible D gene (6 bases). This CDR3 is 13 amino acids long. V lost 4 bases, J lost 8 bases, and 14 bases lay in between. The germline CDR1 and CDR2 sequences are SGHDN and FVKESK. The CDR3 DNA follows: TGTGCCAGCAGCCCGAGGACAGAGGGAGAAGCTTTCTTT. Protein product: CASSPRTEGEAFF.

The chain uses TRBV5-4 and TRBJ1-1; weak D call: TRBD1 (5 bases). Germline V gene sequence: CDR1 SGHNT, CDR2 YYREEE (reference sequence). The CDR3 is 14 amino acids. The ends were cut back, 4 bases at V and 3 bases at J, with 13 bases in the middle. DNA of the CDR3: TGTGCCAGCAGCACGCAGGGTAGTTACACTGAAGCTTTCTTT. Protein product: CASSTQGSYTEAFF.

The rearrangement uses TRBV28 and TRBJ1-5; 7 nucleotides agree with TRBD1. V trimming: 6 bases; J trimming: 5 bases; junction bases outside the gene matches: 7. Per germline, CDR1 MDHEN and CDR2 SYDVKM. CDR3 length equals 14 residues. The CDR3 DNA is TGTGCCAGCAGCCGAGGGACAGTGGATCAGCCCCAGCATTTT. It yields the protein CASSRGTVDQPQHF. The full variable domain, completed using reference TRBV28 and TRBJ1-5, is DVKVTQSSRYLVKRTGEKVFLECVQDMDHENMFWYRQDPGLGLRLIYFSYDVKMKEKGDIPEGYSVSREKKERFSLILESASTNQTSMYLCASSRGTVDQPQHFGDGTRLSIL.

This sequence joins TRBV5-1 and TRBJ2-7, with unresolved D. The CDR3 has 12 residues. Germline values: CDR1 SGHRS, CDR2 YFSETQ. The germline V and J ends were trimmed by 4 bases and 3 bases, with 8 bases remaining between them. The CDR3 DNA reads TGCGCCAGCAGCCTGACCGACTACGAGCAGTACTTC. This encodes CASSLTDYEQYF.

The rearrangement uses TRBV29-1 and TRBJ2-3, with D perhaps TRBD2 (5 bases). Trimming took off 4 bases at V and 2 bases at J, with 13 bases between the two ends. This CDR3 comprises 14 residues. Germline V gives CDR1 SQVTM, CDR2 ANQGSEA. CDR3 coding DNA: TGCAGCGTTGGGGCTGGGAGAAACACAGATACGCAGTATTTT. As protein: CSVGAGRNTDTQYF.

This clonotype came up a few times. CDR3 DNA: TGTGCCAGCAGCTATGTTAGCGGGGGCGGTTACGAGCAGTACTTC. Translating it yields CASSYVSGGGYEQYF. V usage is TRBV7-2 and J usage is TRBJ2-7; 9 nucleotides align to TRBD2. Germline CDR1 reads SGHTA; CDR2 reads FQGNSA. The CDR3 loop spans 15 amino acids. Trimming at V came to 4 bases and at J to 4 bases, leaving 8 bases not matched to a gene. Together with reference TRBV7-2 and TRBJ2-7, the CDR3 gives the full variable domain: GAGVSQSPSNKVTEKGKDVELRCDPISGHTALYWYRQSLGQGLEFLIYFQGNSAPDKSGLPSDRFSAERTGGSVSTLTIQRTQQEDSAVYLCASSYVSGGGYEQYFGPGTRLTVT.

This clonotype came up a few times. The gene calls are TRBV7-3 and TRBJ2-3; 11 bases are shared with TRBD2. Trimming cost V 4 bases and J 2 bases; bases outside gene matches: 5. Germline V gives CDR1 SGHTA, CDR2 FQGTGA. The CDR3 is 16 amino acids. CDR3 sequence reads: CASSWGTSGYTDTQYF. The CDR3 DNA reads TGTGCCAGCAGCTGGGGGACTAGCGGATACACAGATACGCAGTATTTT.

This clonotype appeared a few times. This chain links TRBV5-1 with TRBJ1-1; D is perhaps TRBD1 (5 bases). Germline V gives CDR1 SGHRS, CDR2 YFSETQ. Trimming stripped 0 bases from V and 4 bases from J, with 13 bases between. The CDR3 length is 15 residues. The CDR3 sequence: CASSLGPRAFTEAFF. CDR3 nucleotides: TGCGCCAGCAGCTTGGGCCCCAGGGCGTTCACTGAAGCTTTCTTT. Full variable domain (rest looked up from reference TRBV5-1 and TRBJ1-1): KAGVTQTPRYLIKTRGQQVTLSCSPISGHRSVSWYQQTPGQGLQFLFEYFSETQRNKGNFPGRFSGRQFSNSRSEMNVSTLELGDSALYLCASSLGPRAFTEAFFGQGTRLTVV.

This clonotype turned up a few times. At one end, the junction sequence differs from germline, possibly due to a read error. The chain joins TRBV7-7 to TRBJ2-2; D possibly corresponds to TRBD2 (5 bases). The CDR3 contains 13 residues. CDR1 and CDR2 (germline): SSHAT, FNYEAQ (reference sequence). The CDR3 here is CASSGVTAGELFF. The DNA of the CDR3 is TGTGCTAGCAGCGGTGTGACCGCCGGGGAGCTGTTTTTT. Full variable domain (outside the CDR3, taken from reference TRBV7-7 and TRBJ2-2): GAGVSQSPRYKVTKRGQDVTLRCDPISSHATLYWYQQALGQGPEFLTYFNYEAQPDKSGLPSDRFSAERPEGSISTLTIQRTEQRDSAMYRCASSGVTAGELFFGEGSRLTVL.

This clonotype was picked up a small number of times. The CDR3 protein is CASSLVSASSGNTIYF. The CDR3 DNA sequence: TGTGCCAGCAGCTTGGTGAGCGCATCCTCTGGAAACACCATATATTTT. The chain combines TRBV5-6 with TRBJ1-3; no clear D. This CDR3 region has 16 residues. The V gene lost 0 bases and the J gene lost 0 bases, with 10 bases spanning the gap. Germline V lookup: CDR1 SGHDT, CDR2 YYEEEE.

Worth noting for this clonotype: At one end, the junction sequence differs from germline, possibly due to a read error. The chain joins TRBV6-1 to TRBJ1-1; D gene unclear. Per the germline V gene, CDR1 is MNHNS and CDR2 is SASEGT. This CDR3 is built from 10 residues. CDR3 DNA: TGTGCCAGCAGTGAGGAGGGCATGCGCTTT. It is translated as CASSEEGMRF.

V is TRBV4-3 and J is TRBJ2-3, with D unresolved. The CDR3 is 15 amino acids. Germline lookup yields CDR1 LGHNA and CDR2 YSLEER. V shed 0 bases and J shed 3 bases, with 10 bases lying between them. CDR3 sequence: CASSQEYRVTDTQYF. The CDR3 DNA reads TGCGCCAGCAGCCAAGAATACCGCGTAACAGATACGCAGTATTTT.

This clonotype appeared many times. This chain links TRBV6-2 or TRBV6-3 with TRBJ2-1; D not resolved. V shed 5 bases and J shed 7 bases, with 12 bases lying between them. This CDR3 has 13 amino acids. Germline CDR1 is MNHEY and CDR2 is SVGEGT. CDR3: CASSHPTENEQFF. CDR3 DNA: TGTGCCAGCAGTCACCCGACTGAGAATGAGCAGTTCTTC.

The genes are TRBV28 and TRBJ2-7, with TRBD2 matching 12 bases. With 3 bases clipped from V and 3 bases from J, the junction kept 0 bases outside the gene matches. This CDR3 spans 14 amino acids. CDR1 MDHEN and CDR2 SYDVKM come from the germline V gene. The CDR3 DNA is TGTGCCAGCAGTTTGGGACTAGCGGGCTACGAGCAGTACGTC. Protein product: CASSLGLAGYEQYV.

In its sample, this clonotype was seen a few times. This sequence joins TRBV4-1 and TRBJ1-2; weak D call: TRBD1 (5 bases). Germline CDR1 and CDR2: MGHRA and YSYEKL. This CDR3 comprises 15 residues. The V and J ends lost 4 bases and 3 bases respectively, with 15 bases between them. CDR3 amino acids: CASSLRRWGDYGYTF. The DNA of the CDR3 is TGCGCCAGCAGCCTACGGAGGTGGGGGGACTATGGCTACACCTTC.

A few counts support this clonotype. The genes are TRBV18 and TRBJ2-2, with D possibly being TRBD2 (5 bases). Trimming pared 1 base from V and 0 bases from J, leaving 9 bases between. The V gene's germline CDR1 is KGHSH and CDR2 LQKENI. This CDR3 is 16 amino acids long. The CDR3 region is CASSPQERTNTGELFF. The CDR3 DNA reads TGTGCCAGCTCACCACAGGAGCGGACGAACACCGGGGAGCTGTTTTTT.